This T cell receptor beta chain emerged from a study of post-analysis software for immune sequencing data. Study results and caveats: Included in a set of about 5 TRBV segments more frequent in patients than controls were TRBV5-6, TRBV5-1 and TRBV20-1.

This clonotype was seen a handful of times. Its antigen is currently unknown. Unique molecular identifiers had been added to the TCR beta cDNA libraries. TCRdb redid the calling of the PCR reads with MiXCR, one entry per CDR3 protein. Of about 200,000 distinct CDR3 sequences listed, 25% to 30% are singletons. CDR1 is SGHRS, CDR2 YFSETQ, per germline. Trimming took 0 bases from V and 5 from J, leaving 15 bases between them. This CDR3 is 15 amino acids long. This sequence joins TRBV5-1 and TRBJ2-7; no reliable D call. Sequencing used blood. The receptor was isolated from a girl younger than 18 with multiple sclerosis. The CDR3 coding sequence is TGCGCCAGCAGCTTGGCTGGGAACCGGATCGACGAGCAGTACTTC. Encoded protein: CASSLAGNRIDEQYF. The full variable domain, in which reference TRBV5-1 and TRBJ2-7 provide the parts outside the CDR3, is KAGVTQTPRYLIKTRGQQVTLSCSPISGHRSVSWYQQTPGQGLQFLFEYFSETQRNKGNFPGRFSGRQFSNSRSEMNVSTLELGDSALYLCASSLAGNRIDEQYFGPGTRLTVT.